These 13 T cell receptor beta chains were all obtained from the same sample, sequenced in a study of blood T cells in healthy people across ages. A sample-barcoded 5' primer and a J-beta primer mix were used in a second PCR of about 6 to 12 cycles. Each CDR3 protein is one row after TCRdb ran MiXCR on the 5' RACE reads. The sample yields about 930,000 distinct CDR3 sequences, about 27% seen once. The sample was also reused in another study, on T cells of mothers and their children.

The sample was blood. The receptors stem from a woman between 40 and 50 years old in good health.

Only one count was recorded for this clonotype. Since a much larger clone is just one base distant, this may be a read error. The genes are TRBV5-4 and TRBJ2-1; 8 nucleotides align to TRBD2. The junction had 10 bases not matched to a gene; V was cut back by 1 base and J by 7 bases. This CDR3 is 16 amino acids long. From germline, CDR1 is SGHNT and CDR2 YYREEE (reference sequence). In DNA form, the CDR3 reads TGTGCCAGCAGCTTGAAATTAGCGGGAATTCGGAATGAGCAGTTCTTC. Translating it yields CASSLKLAGIRNEQFF.

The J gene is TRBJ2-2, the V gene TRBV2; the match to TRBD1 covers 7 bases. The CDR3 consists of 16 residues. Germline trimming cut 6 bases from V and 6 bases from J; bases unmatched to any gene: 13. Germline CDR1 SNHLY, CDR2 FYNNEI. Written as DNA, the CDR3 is TGTGCCAGCAGCGACTTAGACAGGGCTGGGGCCGGGGAGCTGTTTTTT. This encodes CASSDLDRAGAGELFF.

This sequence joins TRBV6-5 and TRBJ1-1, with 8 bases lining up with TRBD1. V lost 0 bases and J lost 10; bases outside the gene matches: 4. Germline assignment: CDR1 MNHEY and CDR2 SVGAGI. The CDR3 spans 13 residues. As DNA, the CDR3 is TGTGCCAGCAGTTACTCAATGGACAGGGCAGCTTTCTTT. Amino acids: CASSYSMDRAAFF.

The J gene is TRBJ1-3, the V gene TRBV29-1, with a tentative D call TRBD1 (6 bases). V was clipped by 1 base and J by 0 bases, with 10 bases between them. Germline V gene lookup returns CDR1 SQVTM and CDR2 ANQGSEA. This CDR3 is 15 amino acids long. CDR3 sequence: CSVEARTASGNTIYF. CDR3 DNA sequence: TGCAGCGTTGAAGCTAGGACAGCCTCTGGAAACACCATATATTTT. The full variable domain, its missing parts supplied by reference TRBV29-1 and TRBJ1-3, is SAVISQKPSRDICQRGTSLTIQCQVDSQVTMMFWYRQQPGQSLTLIATANQGSEATYESGFVIDKFPISRPNLTFSTLTVSNMSPEDSSIYLCSVEARTASGNTIYFGEGSWLTVV.

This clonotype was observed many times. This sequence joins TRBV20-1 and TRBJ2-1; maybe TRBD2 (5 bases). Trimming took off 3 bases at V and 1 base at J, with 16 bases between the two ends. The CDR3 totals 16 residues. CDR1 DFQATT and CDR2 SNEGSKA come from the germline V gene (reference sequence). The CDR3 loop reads CSASRPGGESYNEQFF. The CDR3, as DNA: TGCAGTGCTAGTCGTCCAGGAGGTGAATCCTACAATGAGCAGTTCTTC.

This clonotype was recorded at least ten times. DNA for the CDR3: TGTGCCAGCAGCTTCGGCCAATTCTCCTACAATGAGCAGTTCTTC. Translated, it gives CASSFGQFSYNEQFF. This chain links TRBV7-2 with TRBJ2-1; D ambiguous. Deletions cut 3 bases from V and 0 bases from J, with 9 bases between. Per germline, CDR1 SGHTA and CDR2 FQGNSA. The CDR3 extends over 15 amino acids.

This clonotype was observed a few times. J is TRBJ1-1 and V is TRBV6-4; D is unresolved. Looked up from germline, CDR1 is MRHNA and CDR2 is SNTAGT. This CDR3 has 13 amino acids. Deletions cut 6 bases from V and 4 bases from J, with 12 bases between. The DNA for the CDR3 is TGTGCCAGCAGGGAGCTTGAGGGCACTGAAGCTTTCTTT. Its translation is CASRELEGTEAFF.

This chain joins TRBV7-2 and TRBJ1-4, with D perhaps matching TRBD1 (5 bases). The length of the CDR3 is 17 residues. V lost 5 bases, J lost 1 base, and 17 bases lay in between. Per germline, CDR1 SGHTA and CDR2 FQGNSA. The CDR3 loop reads CASSPRRGRETNEKLFF. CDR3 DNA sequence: TGTGCCAGCAGCCCACGTAGGGGCAGGGAAACTAATGAAAAACTGTTTTTT.

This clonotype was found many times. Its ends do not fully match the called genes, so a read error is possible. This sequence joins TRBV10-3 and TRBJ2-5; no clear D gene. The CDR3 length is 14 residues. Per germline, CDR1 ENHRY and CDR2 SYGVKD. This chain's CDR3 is CAISEFKDQGTQYF. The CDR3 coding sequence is TGTGCCATCAGTGAATTTAAGGACCAAGGGACCCAGTACTTC.

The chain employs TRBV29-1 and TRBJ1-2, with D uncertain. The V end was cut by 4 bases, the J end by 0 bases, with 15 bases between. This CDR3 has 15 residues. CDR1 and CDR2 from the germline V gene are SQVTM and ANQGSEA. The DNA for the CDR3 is TGCAGCGTTGGGAAGTTGGGCAGCGCTAACTATGGCTACACCTTC. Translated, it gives CSVGKLGSANYGYTF.

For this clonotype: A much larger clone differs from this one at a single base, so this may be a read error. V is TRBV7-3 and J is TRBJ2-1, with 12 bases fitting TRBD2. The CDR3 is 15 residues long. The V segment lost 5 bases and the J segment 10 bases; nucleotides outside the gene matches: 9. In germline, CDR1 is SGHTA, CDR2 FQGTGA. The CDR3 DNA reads TGTGCCAGCAGCCCGACTAGCGGGGGAAACGGCGAGCAGTTCTTC. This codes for CASSPTSGGNGEQFF.

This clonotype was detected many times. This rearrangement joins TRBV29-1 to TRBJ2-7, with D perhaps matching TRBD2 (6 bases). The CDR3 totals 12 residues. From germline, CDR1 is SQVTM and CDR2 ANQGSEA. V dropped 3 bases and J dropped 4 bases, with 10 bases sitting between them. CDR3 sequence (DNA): TGCAGCGTTGACGGAGGGGATTACGAGCAGTACTTC. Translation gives CSVDGGDYEQYF.

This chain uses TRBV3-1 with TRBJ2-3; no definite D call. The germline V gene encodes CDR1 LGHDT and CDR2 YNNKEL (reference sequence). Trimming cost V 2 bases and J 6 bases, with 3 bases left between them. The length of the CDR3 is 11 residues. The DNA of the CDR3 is TGTGCCAGCAGCCAATATGATACGCAGTATTTT. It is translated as CASSQYDTQYF.